Listed here are 27 T cell receptor beta chains from one sample, sequenced in a study of tumor-infiltrating lymphocytes in primary liver carcinoma. Blood RNA was derived from unsorted whole blood, and germline DNA was extracted too. With approximately 500 ng total RNA as template and a constant-region primer, TCR beta cDNA was made. Three rounds of nested multiplex PCR with slightly modified ARM-PCR produced TCR beta libraries. A C-beta reverse primer and TRBV1-TRBV30 forward primers served in each of the first two PCR rounds, at 10 cycles apiece. TCRdb re-derived calls from the multiplex PCR reads in MiXCR, one entry per CDR3 protein. The table records fewer than 250,000 distinct CDR3 sequences, less than 65% of them present only once. The sequenced material came from peripheral blood. These receptors were taken from a woman aged 55-69 years with primary liver carcinoma and hepatitis B virus infection.

Note on this clonotype: A read error may account for a junction end that differs from germline. CDR3 region: CANSEGGSGNTIYF. CDR3 bases: TGTGCCAACAGTGAAGGCGGCTCTGGAAACACCATATATTTT. The chain is built from TRBV6-1 and TRBJ1-3, with unresolved D. Germline V lookup: CDR1 MNHNS, CDR2 SASEGT. The CDR3 consists of 14 residues.

With regard to this clonotype: A much larger clone sits a single nucleotide away, making a read error possible. The rearrangement joins TRBV6-1 to TRBJ2-4; D unclear. CDR3 length: 15 residues. Germline CDR1 MNHNS, CDR2 SASEGT. V lost 1 base to trimming and J lost 6 bases, with 13 bases between them. In DNA, the CDR3 is TGTGCCAGCAGTGAAGGACGGTTCCATGGAAACATTCAGTACTTC. As protein: CASSEGRFHGNIQYF.

As to this clonotype: This may be a read error: a much more frequent sequence differs by one nucleotide. The gene calls are TRBV28 and TRBJ1-5, with D possibly being TRBD1 (5 bases). The CDR3 loop spans 16 amino acids. The V and J ends lost 3 bases and 1 base respectively, with 13 bases between them. Germline lookup yields CDR1 MDHEN and CDR2 SYDVKM. CDR3 protein: CASSFRGDWSNQPQHF. The CDR3 DNA reads as TGTGCCAGCAGTTTCCGAGGGGACTGGAGCAATCAGCCCCAGCATTTT.

The chain couples TRBV11-3 to TRBJ2-2; tentatively, D is TRBD2 (6 bases). V was shortened by 7 bases and J by 8 bases, with 26 bases between the two germline ends. The CDR3 has 17 residues. CDR1 is SGHNT, CDR2 YENEEA, per germline. The chain's CDR3 is CASNPNPIQTGVGELFF. CDR3 sequence (DNA): TGTGCCAGCAACCCGAACCCGATTCAAACGGGAGTTGGGGAGCTGTTTTTT.

The V call is TRBV2, the J call TRBJ1-5, with 11 bases fitting TRBD1. Trimming removed 0 bases from V and 10 bases from J; junction bases left unmatched: 8. Per germline, CDR1 SNHLY and CDR2 FYNNEI. The CDR3 length is 16 residues. The chain's CDR3 is CASSEAHPGTGGPQHF. For the CDR3, the DNA is TGTGCCAGCAGTGAAGCTCATCCCGGGACAGGGGGACCCCAGCATTTT.

The chain is built from TRBV12-3 or TRBV12-4 and TRBJ2-5; D is unresolved. CDR3 size: 13 residues. Trimming stripped 7 bases from V and 8 bases from J, with 17 bases between. CDR3 sequence (DNA): TGTGCCAGCATCCGTAGACGGGTAGATACCCAGTACTTC. It is translated as CASIRRRVDTQYF.

The chain combines TRBV5-6 with TRBJ1-1, with a tentative D call TRBD1 (6 bases). V lost 4 bases and J lost 11, with 21 bases in between. This CDR3 spans 14 amino acids. Germline values: CDR1 SGHDT, CDR2 YYEEEE. The CDR3 DNA sequence: TGTGCCAGCAGCACTGGATCGGGGGCGCTGGGGGCTTTCTTT. The encoded protein is CASSTGSGALGAFF.

The chain combines TRBV29-1 with TRBJ2-1, with D perhaps TRBD2 (6 bases). The CDR3 is made up of 14 amino acids. V was cut by 4 bases and J by 10 bases, with 20 bases left in between. CDR1 SQVTM and CDR2 ANQGSEA come from the germline V gene. This chain's CDR3 is CSVAGTGGKYEQFF. The CDR3 DNA reads TGCAGCGTTGCAGGGACTGGCGGGAAGTACGAGCAGTTCTTC.

This clonotype was recorded once. This may arise from a read error, as a much more abundant clone is one base away. The chain couples TRBV5-1 to TRBJ2-5; tentatively, D is TRBD2 (5 bases). The CDR3 sequence is 14 residues long. V was clipped by 2 bases and J by 2 bases, with 10 bases between them. Germline CDR1 reads SGHRS; CDR2 reads YFSETQ. The chain's CDR3 is CASSLGLTQETQYF. The DNA of the CDR3 is TGCGCCAGCAGCTTAGGACTCACTCAAGAGACCCAGTACTTC.

Details on this clonotype: This may come from a read error, since a much larger clone is one base off. V gene TRBV7-8 combines with J gene TRBJ1-2; TRBD1 might be the D (6 bases). The CDR3 is 14 residues long. Per germline, CDR1 SGHVS and CDR2 FQNEAQ. The CDR3 DNA sequence: TGTGCCAGCAGCCGAACACAGGGATCAGAGGGCTACATCTTC. It encodes CASSRTQGSEGYIF.

The chain couples TRBV11-2 to TRBJ2-7, with 10 bases identical to TRBD1. Germline CDR1 SGHAT, CDR2 FQNNGV. CDR3 length equals 15 residues. The J segment lost 2 bases and the V segment lost 8 bases, leaving 9 bases of the junction unmatched. The CDR3 DNA is TGTGCCAGCGGCCCCGGGACAGGGGCGGCCTACGAGCAGTACTTC. Amino acids: CASGPGTGAAYEQYF.

Remarks on this clonotype: The junction differs from germline at one of its ends, possibly a read error. The CDR3: CASSFGGRADTQYF. DNA of the CDR3: TGTGCCAGCAGTTTTGGTGGCCGGGCAGATACACAGTATTTT. The J gene is TRBJ2-3, the V gene TRBV12-3 or TRBV12-4; D is unclear. CDR3 length equals 14 residues.

This chain connects TRBV25-1 to TRBJ2-7, with no clear D. The germline V gene encodes CDR1 MGHDK and CDR2 SYGVNS. Deletions cut 3 bases from V and 0 bases from J, with 9 bases between. CDR3 size: 14 residues. CDR3 region: CASSERQGSYEQYF. CDR3 coding DNA: TGTGCCAGCAGTGAGAGACAAGGCTCCTACGAGCAGTACTTC.

Concerning this clonotype: The junction shows a germline mismatch at one end, possibly a read error. This chain connects TRBV7-9 to TRBJ1-5; 7 bases map to TRBD1. This CDR3 has 16 residues. The V gene's germline CDR1 is SEHNR and CDR2 FQNEAQ (reference sequence). CDR3 nucleotide sequence: TGTGCCAGCAGCTTAGATCGGACAGGCAATAATCAGTCCCAGCATTTT. The encoded protein is CASSLDRTGNNQSQHF.

The sample holds many counts of this clonotype. A read error is possible here, since a much larger clone lies one base away. The chain uses TRBV11-2 and TRBJ2-6, with 9 bases lining up with TRBD2. This CDR3 region has 16 residues. Per germline, CDR1 SGHAT and CDR2 FQNNGV. The V gene end was trimmed by 6 bases and the J gene end by 2 bases; junction bases not matched to a gene: 5. CDR3 in DNA: TGTGCCAGCAGTTCCGGCGGGAGGGCTGGGGCCAACGTCCTGACTTTC. This sequence encodes CASSSGGRAGANVLTF.

On this clonotype itself: Germline and junction disagree at one end, which may indicate a read error. The chain uses TRBV14 and TRBJ1-2; 8 nucleotides match TRBD1. The germline gives CDR1 SGHDN, CDR2 FVKESK. CDR3 length: 14 amino acids. This CDR3 is CASSQERTGRGYIF. CDR3 sequence (DNA): TGTGCCAGCAGCCAAGAACGGACAGGGAGAGGCTACATCTTC.

Notes on this clonotype: A much larger clonotype is one base distant, so this may be a read error. The chain employs TRBV6-5 and TRBJ2-7, with 15 bases that match TRBD2. From germline, CDR1 is MNHEY and CDR2 SVGAGI. CDR3 length: 15 residues. In nucleotides, the CDR3 is TGTGCCAGCAGCTCCGGGACTAGCGGGAGGCACGAGCTGTACTTC. This translates into CASSSGTSGRHELYF.

This clonotype was seen a few times. V usage is TRBV4-1 and J usage is TRBJ2-5; 11 positions match TRBD2. The V gene end was trimmed by 0 bases and the J gene end by 5 bases; junction bases not matched to a gene: 11. The CDR3 contains 18 residues. In germline, CDR1 is MGHRA, CDR2 YSYEKL. The CDR3 loop reads CASSQDGVGLAGGETQYF. The CDR3 DNA reads TGCGCCAGCAGCCAAGACGGGGTGGGTTTAGCGGGAGGGGAGACCCAGTACTTC.

This clonotype was detected only a few times. The chain combines TRBV6-1 with TRBJ1-2; 8 positions agree with TRBD1. V was clipped by 0 bases and J by 5 bases; unmatched bases: 5. This CDR3 is 15 amino acids long. Germline V gene sequence: CDR1 MNHNS, CDR2 SASEGT. Here the CDR3 reads CASSEADRETYGYTF. DNA of the CDR3: TGTGCCAGCAGTGAAGCGGACAGGGAAACTTATGGCTACACCTTC.

Comment on this clonotype: Being one base from a much bigger clone, this may be a read error. This chain links TRBV5-5 with TRBJ1-6, with no clear D. CDR1 and CDR2 (germline): SGHKS, YYEKEE (reference sequence). This CDR3 is 15 amino acids long. V was cut by 6 bases and J by 10 bases, with 20 bases left in between. The CDR3 loop is CASISRMEGFSPLHF. In nucleotides, the CDR3 is TGTGCCAGCATCTCGCGTATGGAGGGTTTCTCACCCCTCCACTTT. Using reference TRBV5-5 and TRBJ1-6 for the parts outside the CDR3, the full variable domain is DAGVTQSPTHLIKTRGQQVTLRCSPISGHKSVSWYQQVLGQGPQFIFQYYEKEERGRGNFPDRFSARQFPNYSSELNVNALLLGDSALYLCASISRMEGFSPLHFGNGTRLTVT.

This clonotype was recorded many times. V is TRBV14 and J is TRBJ2-7; tentatively, D is TRBD1 (8 bases). The V and J ends lost 1 base and 5 bases respectively, with 12 bases between them. This CDR3 is built from 14 residues. Germline assignment: CDR1 SGHDN and CDR2 FVKESK. CDR3 in DNA: TGTGCCAGCAGCCAAGGAACAGGGGGGGACGAGCAGTACTTC. Its translation is CASSQGTGGDEQYF.

In its sample, this clonotype was seen once. This may be a read error: a much more frequent sequence differs by one nucleotide. This sequence joins TRBV12-3 or TRBV12-4 and TRBJ2-7, with D possibly being TRBD1 (6 bases). CDR3 length: 16 residues. The DNA of the CDR3 is TGTGTCAGCAGTCCAATTGACAGGTCCTCTTCCTACGAGCAGTACTTC. It yields the protein CVSSPIDRSSSYEQYF.

V usage is TRBV11-2 and J usage is TRBJ2-2, with TRBD2 identical over 8 bases. The CDR3 runs to 15 residues. The germline gives CDR1 SGHAT, CDR2 FQNNGV. J gave up 5 bases and V 8 bases, and 10 bases lay outside the gene matches. CDR3 sequence: CASPTSGPRTGELFF. The CDR3 DNA is TGTGCCAGCCCTACTAGCGGTCCGAGGACCGGGGAGCTGTTTTTT. Drawing the rest from reference TRBV11-2 and TRBJ2-2, the complete variable domain is EAGVAQSPRYKIIEKRQSVAFWCNPISGHATLYWYQQILGQGPKLLIQFQNNGVVDDSQLPKDRFSAERLKGVDSTLKIQPAKLEDSAVYLCASPTSGPRTGELFFGEGSRLTVL.

This chain uses TRBV7-9 with TRBJ2-3, with D possibly matching TRBD1 (6 bases). With 4 bases removed from V and 0 bases from J, the gap between germline ends came to 11 bases. CDR1 and CDR2 from the germline V gene are SEHNR and FQNEAQ (reference sequence). This CDR3 is 15 amino acids long. DNA for the CDR3: TGTGCCAGCAGCTCCGGACAGCCGAGCACAGATACGCAGTATTTT. The encoded protein is CASSSGQPSTDTQYF.

To note about this clonotype: One base away lies a much larger clone, so this may be a sequencing read error. The rearrangement joins TRBV4-1 to TRBJ2-7, with D perhaps being TRBD1 or TRBD2 (6 bases each). The CDR3 totals 12 residues. Germline CDR1 MGHRA, CDR2 YSYEKL. In nucleotides, the CDR3 is TGCGCCAGCAGGGGGGGCTCCTACGGGCAGTACTTC. Its protein product is CASRGGSYGQYF.

The V and J genes are TRBV28 and TRBJ1-1; D unresolved. V was pared by 5 bases and J by 1 base, with 8 bases between. The germline gives CDR1 MDHEN, CDR2 SYDVKM. This CDR3 region has 13 residues. This CDR3 is CASSRVPNTEAFF. The CDR3 DNA follows: TGTGCCAGCAGTAGGGTCCCGAACACTGAAGCTTTCTTT.

V usage is TRBV30 and J usage is TRBJ2-3; tentatively, D is TRBD2 (5 bases). The CDR3 extends over 16 amino acids. Germline V gives CDR1 GTSNPN, CDR2 SVGIG (reference sequence). Trimming removed 0 bases at V and 2 bases at J, with 15 bases between. CDR3 DNA: TGTGCCTGGAGTGTATTAGGGAGTTCACTCACAGATACGCAGTATTTT. It translates to CAWSVLGSSLTDTQYF.